The clone carrying this T cell receptor (beta chain) was seen at least ten times. The antigen remains undetermined. Trimming removed 3 bases from V and 10 bases from J, with 18 bases in between. The V gene's germline CDR1 is MDHEN and CDR2 SYDVKM. This CDR3 region has 14 residues. This sample was included in a study of liver allograft versus peripheral blood T cells. Study summary: Repertoires of T cell receptors in transplanted livers were compared with recipients' peripheral blood repertoires. Study results and limitations: Reported data describe T cell receptor repertoires within liver allografts as differing from those in peripheral blood.

MiXCR was run by TCRdb on the reads, yielding one entry per CDR3 protein. The sample has about 8,400 distinct CDR3 sequences, roughly 15% seen once. This sequence was found in a human patient who had a liver transplant. Some T cells may trace back to the graft donor. The chain joins TRBV28 to TRBJ1-1; no firm D call. The CDR3 DNA reads as TGTGCCAGCAGTTTCGGTGGGCATGGGCGGGTAGCTTTCTTT. Protein sequence: CASSFGGHGRVAFF. The full variable domain, with the rest looked up from reference TRBV28 and TRBJ1-1, is DVKVTQSSRYLVKRTGEKVFLECVQDMDHENMFWYRQDPGLGLRLIYFSYDVKMKEKGDIPEGYSVSREKKERFSLILESASTNQTSMYLCASSFGGHGRVAFFGQGTRLTVV.